This T cell receptor (beta chain) was documented in a study of spatial heterogeneity in lung cancer (dated by TCRdb to about 2019). Study-level background: Beta-chain transcripts were consistently detected in greater numbers than alpha-chain transcripts, which likely reflects a higher abundance of beta-chain transcripts. In the raw uncorrected reads, each unique combination of TCR and UMI appeared more than ten times on average. The study quantitatively compared TCR alpha and beta repertoires across multiple tumor regions, matched nontumor lung and blood in non-small cell lung cancer. Both alpha and beta chains were TCR-sequenced in 220 or so tumor regions, 64 matched nontumor lung samples and 56 PBMC samples obtained at surgery. Nonsynonymous mutation counts, determined by whole-exome sequencing of tumor tissue, were related to features of the TCR repertoire.

CDR1 SGHRS and CDR2 YFSETQ were looked up in the germline V gene. From the cysteine up to the phenylalanine, the CDR3 has a length of 13 residues. Only CDR3 DNA remains: 39 bases, in frame from the first base. The germline ends are 12 bases apart after V is trimmed by 5 bases and J by 5 bases. To prepare the library, 5' RACE was applied. The instrument given in TCRdb is NextSeq 500. To allow correction of PCR and sequencing errors, the TCR library protocol tagged every TCR cDNA molecule with a unique molecular identifier. As for how the authors treated the data: TCR identification, UMI-based error correction and CDR3 extraction were all carried out with Decombinator tools. TCRs above a frequency of 2 per 1,000, corresponding to the top 1% of the tumor frequency distribution, were defined as expanded. Renyi diversity was calculated using the R vegan package after each repertoire was subsampled 100 times to 5,000 TCRs. CDR3 similarity networks were built from amino acid triplet string-kernel similarity, connecting CDR3s with pairwise similarity above 0.82. In TCRdb, the public reads were trimmed at Q25 with fastp and aligned with MiXCR, with productive beta chains retained. CDR3 protein sequences are deduplicated, and each keeps its most common genes and DNA. What appears here as the V and J calls and clone size reflects TCRdb's work, not the paper's. The sample has more than 50,000 distinct CDR3 sequences on record, approximately 7% of them singletons. In total, the top ten clones hold around 2.6% of the sample.

This clonotype showed up many times. The specificity of this receptor is unknown. Base qualities are not at hand, and no much larger clone is one base apart. Points the paper makes about the study in general: Confirming at a functional level the hypothesis that regional TCRs recognize regional mutations was considered to require additional single-cell paired TCR alpha and beta sequencing. Ubiquitous expanded tumor TCRs were found in blood more often at tumor resection than at routine follow-up.

What this sample's time point label stands for: sample taken at primary tumor resection. For TCR sequencing, whole RNA was extracted from tumor and nontumor lung tissue, or from cryopreserved PBMC samples, and no cell sorting was done. Samples were obtained from 70 to 85 patients with early-stage, untreated non-small cell lung cancer from the lung TRACERx cohort. A patient was chosen for TCR sequencing only when enough RNA was available from at least two tumor regions. The chain is encoded by TRBV5-1 joined to TRBJ2-3; the D call could be TRBD1 or TRBD2, with each sharing 5 bases. This TCR came from a female donor with early-stage non-small cell lung cancer. The starting material was PBMCs, obtained at surgery. The bases read TGCGCCAGCAGAGACAGTGGAGGAGATACGCAGTATTTT. Its protein product is CASRDSGGDTQYF.